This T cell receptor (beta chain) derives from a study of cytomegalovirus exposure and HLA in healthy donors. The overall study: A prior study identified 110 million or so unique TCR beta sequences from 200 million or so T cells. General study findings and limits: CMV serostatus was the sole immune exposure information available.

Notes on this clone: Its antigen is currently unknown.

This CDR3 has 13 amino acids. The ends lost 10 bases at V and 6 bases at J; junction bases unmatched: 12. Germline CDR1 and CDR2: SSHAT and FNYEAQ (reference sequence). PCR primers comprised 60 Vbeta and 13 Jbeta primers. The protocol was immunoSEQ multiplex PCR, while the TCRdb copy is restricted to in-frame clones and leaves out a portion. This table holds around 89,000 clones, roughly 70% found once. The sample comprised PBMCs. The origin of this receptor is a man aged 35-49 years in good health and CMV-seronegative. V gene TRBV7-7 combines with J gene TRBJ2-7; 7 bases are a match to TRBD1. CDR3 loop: CAINYRGVGEQYF. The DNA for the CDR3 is TGTGCCATTAATTACAGGGGAGTCGGCGAGCAGTACTTC. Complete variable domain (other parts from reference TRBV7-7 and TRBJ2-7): GAGVSQSPRYKVTKRGQDVTLRCDPISSHATLYWYQQALGQGPEFLTYFNYEAQPDKSGLPSDRFSAERPEGSISTLTIQRTEQRDSAMYRCAINYRGVGEQYFGPGTRLTVT.